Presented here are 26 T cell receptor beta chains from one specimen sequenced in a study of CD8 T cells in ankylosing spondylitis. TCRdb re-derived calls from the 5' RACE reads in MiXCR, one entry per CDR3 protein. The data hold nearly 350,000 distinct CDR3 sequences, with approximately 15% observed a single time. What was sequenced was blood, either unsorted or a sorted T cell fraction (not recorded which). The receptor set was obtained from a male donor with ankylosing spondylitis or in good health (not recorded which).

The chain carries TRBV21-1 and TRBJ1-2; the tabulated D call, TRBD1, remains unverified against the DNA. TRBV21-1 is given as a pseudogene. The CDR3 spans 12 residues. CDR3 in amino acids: CATTDKRNGYTF. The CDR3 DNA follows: TGTGCCACCACGGACAAACGAAATGGCTACACCTTC.

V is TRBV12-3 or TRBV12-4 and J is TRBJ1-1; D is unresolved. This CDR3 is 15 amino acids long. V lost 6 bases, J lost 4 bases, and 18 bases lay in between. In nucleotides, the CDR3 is TGTGCCAGCAGATCCTTGACCCGGGAGGGCACTGAAGCTTTCTTT. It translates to CASRSLTREGTEAFF.

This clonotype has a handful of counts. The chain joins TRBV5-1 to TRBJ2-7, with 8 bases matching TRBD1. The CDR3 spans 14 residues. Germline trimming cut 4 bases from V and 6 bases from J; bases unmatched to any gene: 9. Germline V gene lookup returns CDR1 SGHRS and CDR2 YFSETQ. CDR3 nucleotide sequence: TGCGCCAGCAGCCCTGGACAGGGTGACGGCGAGCAGTACTTC. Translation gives CASSPGQGDGEQYF. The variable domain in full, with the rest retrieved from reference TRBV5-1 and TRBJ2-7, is KAGVTQTPRYLIKTRGQQVTLSCSPISGHRSVSWYQQTPGQGLQFLFEYFSETQRNKGNFPGRFSGRQFSNSRSEMNVSTLELGDSALYLCASSPGQGDGEQYFGPGTRLTVT.

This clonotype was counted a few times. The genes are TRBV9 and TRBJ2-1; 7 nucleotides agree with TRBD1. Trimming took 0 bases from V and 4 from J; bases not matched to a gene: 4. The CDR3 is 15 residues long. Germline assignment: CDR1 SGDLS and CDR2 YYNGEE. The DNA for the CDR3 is TGTGCCAGCAGCGTAGAAGGACAGGTATACAATGAGCAGTTCTTC. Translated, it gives CASSVEGQVYNEQFF.

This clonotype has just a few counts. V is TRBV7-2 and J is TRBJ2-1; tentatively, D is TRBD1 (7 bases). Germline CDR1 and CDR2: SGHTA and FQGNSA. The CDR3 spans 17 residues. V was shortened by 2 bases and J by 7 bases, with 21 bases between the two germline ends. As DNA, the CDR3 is TGTGCCAGCAGCTTATGGGGGTCGTCAGGGGGGAGGAATGAGCAGTTCTTC. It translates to CASSLWGSSGGRNEQFF.

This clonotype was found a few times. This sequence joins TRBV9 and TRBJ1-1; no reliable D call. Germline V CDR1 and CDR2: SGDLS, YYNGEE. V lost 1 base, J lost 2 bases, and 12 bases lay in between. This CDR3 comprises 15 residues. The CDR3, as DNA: TGTGCCAGCAGCGTATGGTCCGGTATCAACACTGAAGCTTTCTTT. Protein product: CASSVWSGINTEAFF.

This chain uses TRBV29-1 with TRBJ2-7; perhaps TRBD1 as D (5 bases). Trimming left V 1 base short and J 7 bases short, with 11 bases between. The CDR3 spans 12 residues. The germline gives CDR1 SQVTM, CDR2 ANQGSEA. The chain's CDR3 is CSVEVQGLEQYF. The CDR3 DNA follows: TGCAGCGTTGAAGTTCAGGGCCTGGAGCAGTACTTC.

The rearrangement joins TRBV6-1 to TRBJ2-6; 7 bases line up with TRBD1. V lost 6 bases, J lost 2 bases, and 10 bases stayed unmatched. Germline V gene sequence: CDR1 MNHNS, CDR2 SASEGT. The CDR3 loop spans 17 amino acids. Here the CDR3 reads CASRPRQGITGANVLTF. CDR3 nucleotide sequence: TGTGCCAGCAGGCCTCGACAGGGAATTACTGGGGCCAACGTCCTGACTTTC.

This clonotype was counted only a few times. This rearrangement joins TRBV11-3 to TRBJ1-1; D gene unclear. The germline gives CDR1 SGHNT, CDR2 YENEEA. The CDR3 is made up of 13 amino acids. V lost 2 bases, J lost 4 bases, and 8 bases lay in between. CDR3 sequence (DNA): TGTGCCAGCAGCTTACGGTGGAGCACTGAAGCTTTCTTT. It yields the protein CASSLRWSTEAFF.

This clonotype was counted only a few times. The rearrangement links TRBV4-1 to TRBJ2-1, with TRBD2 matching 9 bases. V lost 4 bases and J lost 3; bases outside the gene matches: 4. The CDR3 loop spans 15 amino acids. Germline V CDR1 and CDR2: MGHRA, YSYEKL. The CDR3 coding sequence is TGCGCCAGCAGCCTTAGCGGGAGTTACTACAATGAGCAGTTCTTC. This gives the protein CASSLSGSYYNEQFF.

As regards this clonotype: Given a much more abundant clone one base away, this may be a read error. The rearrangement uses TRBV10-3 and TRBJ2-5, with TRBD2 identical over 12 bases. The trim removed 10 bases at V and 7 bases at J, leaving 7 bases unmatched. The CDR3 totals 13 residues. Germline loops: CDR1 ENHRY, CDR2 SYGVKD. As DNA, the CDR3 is TGTGCCAGCAGGACTAGCGGGGAAGCGACCCAGTACTTC. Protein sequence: CASRTSGEATQYF.

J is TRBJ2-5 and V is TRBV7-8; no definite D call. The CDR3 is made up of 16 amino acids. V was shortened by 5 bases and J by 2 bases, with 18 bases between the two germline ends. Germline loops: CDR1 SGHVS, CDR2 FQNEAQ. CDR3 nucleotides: TGTGCCAGCAGCCCTACTCCGGCCCGCAGGCAAGAGACCCAGTACTTC. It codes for CASSPTPARRQETQYF.

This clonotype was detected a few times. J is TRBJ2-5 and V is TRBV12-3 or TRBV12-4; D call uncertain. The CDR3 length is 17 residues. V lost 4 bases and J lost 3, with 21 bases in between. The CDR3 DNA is TGTGCCAGCAGTTCCGACCCGGGTTCCCTGGGTGAAGAGACCCAGTACTTC. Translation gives CASSSDPGSLGEETQYF.

The CDR3 bases are TGTGCCAGCAGCGTAGCGGCTGCCCCGGAAGAGACCCAGTACTTC. Its protein is CASSVAAAPEETQYF. The gene calls are TRBV9 and TRBJ2-5; D gene uncertain. Germline V CDR1 and CDR2: SGDLS, YYNGEE. CDR3 length: 15 amino acids. V lost 0 bases and J lost 3, with 12 bases in between.

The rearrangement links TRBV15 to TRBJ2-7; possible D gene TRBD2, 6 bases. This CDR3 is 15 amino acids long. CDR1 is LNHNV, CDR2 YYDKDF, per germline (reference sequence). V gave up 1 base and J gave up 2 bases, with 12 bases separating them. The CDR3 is CATSRGGDGAYEQYF. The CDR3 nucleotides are TGTGCCACCAGCAGAGGGGGGGACGGAGCCTACGAGCAGTACTTC.

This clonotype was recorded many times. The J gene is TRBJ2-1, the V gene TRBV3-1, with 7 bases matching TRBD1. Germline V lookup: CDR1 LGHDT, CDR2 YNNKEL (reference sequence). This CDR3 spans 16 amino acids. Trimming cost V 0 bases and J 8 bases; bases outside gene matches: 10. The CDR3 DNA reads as TGTGCCAGCAGCCAAGATGGGACAGAGGGGATCGATGAGCAGTTCTTC. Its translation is CASSQDGTEGIDEQFF.

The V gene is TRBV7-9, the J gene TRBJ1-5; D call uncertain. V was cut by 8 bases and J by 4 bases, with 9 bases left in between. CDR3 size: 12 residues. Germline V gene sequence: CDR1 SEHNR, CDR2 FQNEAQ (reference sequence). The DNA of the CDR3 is TGTGCCAGCTCAGGCCAGAATCAGCCCCAGCATTTT. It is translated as CASSGQNQPQHF.

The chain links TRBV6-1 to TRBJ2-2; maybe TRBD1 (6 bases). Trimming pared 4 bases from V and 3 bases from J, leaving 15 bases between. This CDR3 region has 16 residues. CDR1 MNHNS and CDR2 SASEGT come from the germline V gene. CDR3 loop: CASSAPRGSDTGELFF. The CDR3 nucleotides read TGTGCCAGCAGTGCCCCAAGGGGGTCCGACACCGGGGAGCTGTTTTTT.

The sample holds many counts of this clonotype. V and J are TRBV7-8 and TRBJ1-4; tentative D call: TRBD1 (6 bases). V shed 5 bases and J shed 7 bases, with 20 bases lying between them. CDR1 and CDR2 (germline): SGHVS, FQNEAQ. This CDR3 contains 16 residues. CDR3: CASSQRVGQGAEKLFF. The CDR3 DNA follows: TGTGCCAGCAGCCAACGGGTGGGACAAGGGGCTGAAAAACTGTTTTTT.

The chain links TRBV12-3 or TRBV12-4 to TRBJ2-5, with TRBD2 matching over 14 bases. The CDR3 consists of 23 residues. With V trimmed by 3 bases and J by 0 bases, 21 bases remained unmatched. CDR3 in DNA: TGTGCCAGCAGTTTCCAACCCAACGCTTGGACTAGCGGGAGGCCCAACCACCAAGAGACCCAGTACTTC. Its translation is CASSFQPNAWTSGRPNHQETQYF.

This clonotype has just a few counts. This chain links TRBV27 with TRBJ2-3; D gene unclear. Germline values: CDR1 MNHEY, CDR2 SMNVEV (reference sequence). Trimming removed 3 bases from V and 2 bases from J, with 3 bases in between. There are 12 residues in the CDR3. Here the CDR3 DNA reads TGTGCCAGCAGTTTCGACACAGATACGCAGTATTTT. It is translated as CASSFDTDTQYF.

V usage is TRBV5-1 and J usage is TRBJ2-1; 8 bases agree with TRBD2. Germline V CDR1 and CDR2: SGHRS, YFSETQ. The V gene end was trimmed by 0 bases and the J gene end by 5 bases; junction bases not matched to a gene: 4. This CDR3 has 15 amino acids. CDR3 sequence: CASSLELAANNEQFF. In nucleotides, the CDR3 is TGCGCCAGCAGCTTGGAACTAGCGGCAAACAATGAGCAGTTCTTC.

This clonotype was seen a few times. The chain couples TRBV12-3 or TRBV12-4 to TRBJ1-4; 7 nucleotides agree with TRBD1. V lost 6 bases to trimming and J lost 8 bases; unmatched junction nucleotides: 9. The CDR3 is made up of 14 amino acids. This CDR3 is CASSPGTAKEKLFF. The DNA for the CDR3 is TGTGCCAGCAGCCCCGGGACAGCAAAGGAAAAACTGTTTTTT.

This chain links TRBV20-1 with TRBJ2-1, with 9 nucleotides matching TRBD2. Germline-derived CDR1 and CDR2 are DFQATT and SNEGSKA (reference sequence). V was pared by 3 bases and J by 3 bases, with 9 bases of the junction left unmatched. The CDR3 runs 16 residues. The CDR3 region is CSARRKRGVLYNEQFF. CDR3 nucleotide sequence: TGCAGTGCTAGGCGCAAGCGGGGGGTTCTCTACAATGAGCAGTTCTTC.

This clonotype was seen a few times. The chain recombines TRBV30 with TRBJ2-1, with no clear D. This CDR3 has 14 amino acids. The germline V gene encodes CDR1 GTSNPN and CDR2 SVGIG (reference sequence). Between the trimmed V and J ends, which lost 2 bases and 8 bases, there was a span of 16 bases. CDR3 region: CAWSLAPRMYEQFF. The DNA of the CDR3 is TGTGCCTGGAGTCTGGCCCCTCGGATGTATGAGCAGTTCTTC.

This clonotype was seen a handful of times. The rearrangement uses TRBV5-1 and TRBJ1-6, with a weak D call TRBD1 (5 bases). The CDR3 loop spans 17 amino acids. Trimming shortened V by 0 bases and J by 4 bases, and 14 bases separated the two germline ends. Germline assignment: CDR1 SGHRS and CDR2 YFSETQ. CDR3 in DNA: TGCGCCAGCAGCTTGGCCAAGGACACTGGTTATAATTCACCCCTCCACTTT. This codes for CASSLAKDTGYNSPLHF.